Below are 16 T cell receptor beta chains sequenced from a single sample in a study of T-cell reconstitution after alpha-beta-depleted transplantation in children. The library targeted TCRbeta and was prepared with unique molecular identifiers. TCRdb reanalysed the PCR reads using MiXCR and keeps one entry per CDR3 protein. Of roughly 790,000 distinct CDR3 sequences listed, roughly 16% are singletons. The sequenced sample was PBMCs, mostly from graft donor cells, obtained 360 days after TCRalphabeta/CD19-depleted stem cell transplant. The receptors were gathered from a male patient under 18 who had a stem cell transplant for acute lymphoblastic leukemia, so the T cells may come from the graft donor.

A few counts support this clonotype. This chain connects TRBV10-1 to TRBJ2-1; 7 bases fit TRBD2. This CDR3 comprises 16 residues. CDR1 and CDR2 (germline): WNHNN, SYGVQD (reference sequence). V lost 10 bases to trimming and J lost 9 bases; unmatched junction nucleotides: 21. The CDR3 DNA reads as TGCGCCATCGATCTTCCCTTAAAGCGGGGCCAAAGTGAGCAGTTCTTC. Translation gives CAIDLPLKRGQSEQFF.

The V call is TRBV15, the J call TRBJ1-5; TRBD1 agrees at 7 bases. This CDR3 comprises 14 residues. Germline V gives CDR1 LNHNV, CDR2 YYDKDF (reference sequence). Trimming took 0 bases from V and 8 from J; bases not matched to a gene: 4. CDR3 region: CATSRETGVKPQHF. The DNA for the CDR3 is TGTGCCACCAGCAGAGAAACAGGGGTAAAGCCCCAGCATTTT.

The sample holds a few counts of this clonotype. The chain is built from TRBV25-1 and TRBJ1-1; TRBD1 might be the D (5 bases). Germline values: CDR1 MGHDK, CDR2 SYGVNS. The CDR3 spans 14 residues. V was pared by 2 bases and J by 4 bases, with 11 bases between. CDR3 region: CASSEMGGSTEAFF. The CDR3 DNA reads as TGTGCCAGCAGTGAAATGGGGGGTAGCACTGAAGCTTTCTTT.

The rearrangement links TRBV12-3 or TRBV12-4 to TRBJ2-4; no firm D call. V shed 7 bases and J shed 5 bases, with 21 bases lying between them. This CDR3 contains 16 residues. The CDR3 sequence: CASTIGSSGRQNIQYF. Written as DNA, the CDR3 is TGTGCCAGCACGATCGGTAGTTCGGGCCGACAAAACATTCAGTACTTC.

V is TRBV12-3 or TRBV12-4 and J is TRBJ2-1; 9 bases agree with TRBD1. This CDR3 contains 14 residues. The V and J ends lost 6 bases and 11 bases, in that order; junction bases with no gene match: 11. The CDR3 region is CASSPDRGKVQQFF. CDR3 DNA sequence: TGTGCCAGCAGCCCCGACAGGGGGAAAGTCCAGCAGTTCTTC.

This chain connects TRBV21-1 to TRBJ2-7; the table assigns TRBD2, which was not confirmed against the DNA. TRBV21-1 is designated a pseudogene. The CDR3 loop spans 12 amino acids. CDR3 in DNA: TGTGCCAGCAGCTGCGGGGACTACGAGCAGTACTTC. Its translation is CASSCGDYEQYF.

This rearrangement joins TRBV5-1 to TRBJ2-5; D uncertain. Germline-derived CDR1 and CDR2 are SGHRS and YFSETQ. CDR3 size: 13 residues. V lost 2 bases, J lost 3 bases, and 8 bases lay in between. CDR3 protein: CASSLRRKETQYF. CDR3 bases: TGCGCCAGCAGCTTAAGACGAAAAGAGACCCAGTACTTC.

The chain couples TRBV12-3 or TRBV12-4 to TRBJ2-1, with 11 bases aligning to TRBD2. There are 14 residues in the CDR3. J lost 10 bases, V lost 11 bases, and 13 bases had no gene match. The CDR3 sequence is CASKGTSGGREQFF. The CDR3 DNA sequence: TGTGCCTCAAAGGGGACTAGCGGCGGAAGAGAGCAGTTCTTC.

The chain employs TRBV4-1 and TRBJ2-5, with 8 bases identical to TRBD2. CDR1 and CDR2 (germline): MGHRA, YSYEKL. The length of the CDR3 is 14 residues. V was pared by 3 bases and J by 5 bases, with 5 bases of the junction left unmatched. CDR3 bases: TGCGCCAGCAGCCATCCGACTAGCGCGGAGACCCAGTACTTC. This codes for CASSHPTSAETQYF.

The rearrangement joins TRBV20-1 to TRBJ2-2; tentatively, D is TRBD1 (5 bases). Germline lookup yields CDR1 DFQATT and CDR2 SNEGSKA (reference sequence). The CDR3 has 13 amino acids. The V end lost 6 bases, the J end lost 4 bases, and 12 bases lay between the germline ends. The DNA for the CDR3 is TGCAGTGCCCAAGGGGTGATCACCGGGGAGCTGTTTTTT. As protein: CSAQGVITGELFF.

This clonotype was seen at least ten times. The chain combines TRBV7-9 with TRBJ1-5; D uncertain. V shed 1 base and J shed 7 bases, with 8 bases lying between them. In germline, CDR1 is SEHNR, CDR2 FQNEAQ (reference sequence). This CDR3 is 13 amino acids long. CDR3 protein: CASSLEGFQPQHF. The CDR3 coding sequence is TGTGCCAGCAGCTTAGAGGGATTCCAGCCCCAGCATTTT.

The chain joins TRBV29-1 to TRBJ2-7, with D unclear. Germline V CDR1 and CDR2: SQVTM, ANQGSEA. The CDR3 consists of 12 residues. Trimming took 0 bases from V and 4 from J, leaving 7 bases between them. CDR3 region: CSVEESGYEQYF. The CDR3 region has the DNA TGCAGCGTTGAAGAGTCCGGTTACGAGCAGTACTTC.

The CDR3 DNA follows: TGTGCCAGCAGCTCTACACCTCCCCCCCTAGATACGCAGTATTTT. Its translation is CASSSTPPPLDTQYF. V usage is TRBV12-3 or TRBV12-4 and J usage is TRBJ2-3; D is unclear. This CDR3 has 15 residues. The V end was cut by 6 bases, the J end by 5 bases, with 18 bases between.

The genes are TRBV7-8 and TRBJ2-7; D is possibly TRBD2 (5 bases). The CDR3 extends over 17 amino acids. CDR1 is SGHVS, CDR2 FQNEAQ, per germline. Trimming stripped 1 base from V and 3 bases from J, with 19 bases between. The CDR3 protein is CASSLVAGAAALYEQYF. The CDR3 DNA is TGTGCCAGCAGCTTAGTGGCGGGCGCAGCCGCTCTCTACGAGCAGTACTTC.

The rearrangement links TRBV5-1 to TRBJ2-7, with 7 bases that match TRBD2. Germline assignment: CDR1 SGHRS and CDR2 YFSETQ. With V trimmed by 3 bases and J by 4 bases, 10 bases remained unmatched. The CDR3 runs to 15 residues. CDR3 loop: CASSSTLAASYEQYF. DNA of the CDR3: TGCGCCAGCAGCTCAACGCTAGCGGCCTCATACGAGCAGTACTTC.

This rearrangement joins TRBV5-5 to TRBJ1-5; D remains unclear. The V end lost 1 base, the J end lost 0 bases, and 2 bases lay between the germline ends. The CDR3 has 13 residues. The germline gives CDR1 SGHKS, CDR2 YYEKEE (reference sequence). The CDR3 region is CASSLISNQPQHF. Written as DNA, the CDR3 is TGTGCCAGCAGCTTGATTAGCAATCAGCCCCAGCATTTT. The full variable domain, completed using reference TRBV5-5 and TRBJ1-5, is DAGVTQSPTHLIKTRGQQVTLRCSPISGHKSVSWYQQVLGQGPQFIFQYYEKEERGRGNFPDRFSARQFPNYSSELNVNALLLGDSALYLCASSLISNQPQHFGDGTRLSIL.